This is a list of T cell receptor beta chains from one sample in a study of identical twins. TCRdb used MiXCR to reprocess the 5' RACE reads, holding one entry per CDR3 protein. This repertoire shows around 1.7 million distinct CDR3 sequences, around 33% found once; its top ten account for 0.25% to 0.3%. The sequencing sample was made of cord blood. The receptor set was obtained from a newborn girl in good health. The CDR3 runs from the conserved cysteine through the conserved F or W. The D gene is left open where the match is weak. The size field is filled for only some rows; it gives once, few, many or a size class.

v_call	clone_size	j_call	d_call	cdr3_aa	cdr3_nt
TRBV20-1	NA	TRBJ2-7	TRBD1	CSALSGTGGSYEQYF	TGCAGTGCCCTTTCCGGGACAGGGGGCTCCTACGAGCAGTACTTC
TRBV4-1	NA	TRBJ2-1	NA	CASSRAPSEGEQFF	TGCGCCAGCAGCCGTGCCCCTAGCGAGGGTGAGCAGTTCTTC
TRBV7-9	few	TRBJ2-1	NA	CASSLGVGTEQFF	TGTGCCAGCAGCTTAGGAGTGGGGACTGAGCAGTTCTTC
TRBV6-5	NA	TRBJ2-7	NA	CASSYSLYPYEQYF	TGTGCCAGCAGTTACTCCCTTTACCCCTACGAGCAGTACTTC
TRBV6-6	few	TRBJ2-1	TRBD2	CASRLGGAGGNNEQFF	TGTGCCAGCAGATTGGGGGGAGCGGGGGGGAACAATGAGCAGTTCTTC
TRBV15	NA	TRBJ1-2	NA	CATSRATVLGYGYTF	TGTGCCACCAGCAGAGCAACAGTTCTAGGCTATGGCTACACCTTC
TRBV12-3/TRBV12-4	NA	TRBJ2-4	TRBD1	CASSFRTGVNIQYF	TGTGCCAGCAGTTTTCGGACAGGGGTCAACATTCAGTACTTC
TRBV4-1	NA	TRBJ1-2	TRBD1	CASRSPGQGYGYTF	TGCGCCAGCAGAAGCCCGGGACAGGGGTATGGCTACACCTTC
TRBV21-1	once	TRBJ1-5	NA	CASTPWGTGGLRQPQHF	TGTGCCAGCACCCCATGGGGGACAGGGGGATTGCGTCAGCCCCAGCATTTT
TRBV24-1	once	TRBJ2-2	NA	CATSTRVPGELFF	TGTGCCACCAGTACAAGGGTTCCCGGGGAGCTGTTTTTT